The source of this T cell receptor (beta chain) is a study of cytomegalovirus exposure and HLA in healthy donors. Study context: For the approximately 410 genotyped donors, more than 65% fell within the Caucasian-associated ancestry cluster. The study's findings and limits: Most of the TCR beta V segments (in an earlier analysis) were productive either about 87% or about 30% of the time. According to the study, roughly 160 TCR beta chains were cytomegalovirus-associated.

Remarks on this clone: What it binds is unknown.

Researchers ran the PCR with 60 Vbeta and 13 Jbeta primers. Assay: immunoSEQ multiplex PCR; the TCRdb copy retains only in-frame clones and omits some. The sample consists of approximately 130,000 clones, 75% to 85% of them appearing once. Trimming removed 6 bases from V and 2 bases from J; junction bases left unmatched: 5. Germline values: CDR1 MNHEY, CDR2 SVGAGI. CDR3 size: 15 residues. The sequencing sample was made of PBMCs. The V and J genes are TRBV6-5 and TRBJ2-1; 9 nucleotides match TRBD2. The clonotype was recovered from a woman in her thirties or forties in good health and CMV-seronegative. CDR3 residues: CASRWTSDTYNEQFF. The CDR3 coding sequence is TGTGCCAGCAGGTGGACTAGCGACACCTACAATGAGCAGTTCTTC.